This is a list of T cell receptor beta chains from one sample in a study of OX40 agonist ivuxolimab in advanced cancers. The protocol was immunoSEQ multiplex PCR, while the TCRdb copy is restricted to in-frame clones and leaves out a portion. The repertoire includes roughly 34,000 clones, approximately 90% of them detected once, and approximately 40% sits in the top ten. This material consisted of CD4+ or CD8+ T cells sorted from blood, taken in a trial of the OX40 agonist ivuxolimab. The receptors were gathered from an adult with an advanced solid tumor such as melanoma, head and neck, liver or kidney cancer. Each CDR3 is given with its conserved first and last residue. The D gene is left open where the match is weak. Only part of the rows carry a size: once, few, many, or a class if the clone is expanded.

V: TRBV5-8
J: TRBJ2-1
D: NA
size: NA
CDR3: CASSLTGNEQFF
DNA: TGTGCCAGCAGCCTCACGGGCAATGAGCAGTTCTTC

V: TRBV27
J: TRBJ1-5
D: NA
size: NA
CDR3: CASSLSRNQPQHF
DNA: TGTGCCAGCAGTTTGTCACGAAATCAGCCCCAGCATTTT

V: TRBV6-5
J: TRBJ2-5
D: TRBD1
size: NA
CDR3: CASSYMTGESETQYF
DNA: TGTGCCAGCAGTTATATGACAGGGGAATCGGAGACCCAGTACTTC

V: TRBV5-8
J: TRBJ2-3
D: NA
size: NA
CDR3: CASSPDLDTQYF
DNA: TGTGCCAGCAGCCCCGACTTAGATACGCAGTATTTT

V: TRBV21-1
J: TRBJ2-7
D: NA
size: NA
CDR3: CASSKAGGGATYEQYF
DNA: TGTGCCAGCAGCAAAGCAGGTGGGGGCGCGACCTACGAGCAGTACTTC

V: TRBV15
J: TRBJ2-2
D: TRBD2
size: NA
CDR3: CATSRDPAGGPDTGELFF
DNA: TGTGCCACCAGCAGAGACCCCGCGGGAGGGCCGGACACCGGGGAGCTGTTTTTT

V: TRBV7-9
J: TRBJ2-7
D: TRBD1
size: NA
CDR3: CASSTRQGRYEQYF
DNA: TGTGCCAGCAGCACACGACAGGGGCGGTACGAGCAGTACTTC

V: TRBV6-4
J: TRBJ2-3
D: NA
size: few
CDR3: CASSPAVGDTQYF
DNA: TGTGCCAGCAGCCCCGCGGTTGGGGATACGCAGTATTTT

V: TRBV5-1
J: TRBJ2-7
D: TRBD1
size: NA
CDR3: CASDRGFAGTTYEQYF
DNA: TGCGCCAGTGACAGGGGGTTCGCAGGGACAACCTACGAGCAGTACTTC

V: TRBV5-4
J: TRBJ2-7
D: NA
size: NA
CDR3: CASSPEAIFNEQYF
DNA: TGTGCCAGCAGCCCGGAGGCCATTTTCAACGAGCAGTACTTC

V: TRBV6-5
J: TRBJ1-1
D: NA
size: NA
CDR3: CASSVGGRNTEAFF
DNA: TGTGCCAGCAGTGTCGGGGGGAGGAACACTGAAGCTTTCTTT

V: TRBV9
J: TRBJ2-3
D: NA
size: NA
CDR3: CASSEPSTDTQYF
DNA: TGTGCCAGCAGCGAACCAAGCACAGATACGCAGTATTTT

V: TRBV9
J: TRBJ2-3
D: TRBD2
size: NA
CDR3: CASSAGTNTGTDTQYF
DNA: TGTGCCAGCAGCGCAGGGACTAATACCGGCACAGATACGCAGTATTTT

V: TRBV4-1
J: TRBJ2-5
D: TRBD2
size: NA
CDR3: CASSRLANDQETQYF
DNA: TGCGCCAGCAGCCGACTAGCGAACGACCAAGAGACCCAGTACTTC

V: TRBV10-3
J: TRBJ2-2
D: NA
size: once
CDR3: CAIRDASNTGELFF
DNA: TGTGCCATCAGGGACGCTTCGAACACCGGGGAGCTGTTTTTT

V: TRBV5-1
J: TRBJ2-1
D: NA
size: NA
CDR3: CASSLARDWFYNEQFF
DNA: TGCGCCAGCAGCTTGGCCCGGGACTGGTTCTACAATGAGCAGTTCTTC